The 32 T cell receptor beta chains listed next were all sequenced from one sample in a study of human T cells and chemical hapten exposure. Time point in this sample: patch test 3, about 24 weeks after DPC sensitization. This sample's treatment: therapeutic diphenylcyclopropenone sensitization with weekly scalp DPC. Using its own MiXCR run on the RACE reads, TCRdb lists one record per CDR3 protein. The sample carries about 170,000 distinct CDR3 sequences, 25% to 35% recorded once. Sequencing used whole blood, obtained in connection with sensitization to the hapten diphenylcyclopropenone (DPC). These receptors were taken from a woman between 18 and 30 years old with alopecia areata. Some clones in this sample may be carry-over from other donors' samples.

This clonotype was counted a few times. The chain uses TRBV2 and TRBJ1-5, with D possibly TRBD1 on 5 matching bases. Per the germline V gene, CDR1 is SNHLY and CDR2 is FYNNEI. V was shortened by 5 bases and J by 1 base, with 12 bases between the two germline ends. There are 15 residues in the CDR3. The CDR3 nucleotides are TGTGCCAGCAGTTCCTGGGGGGGGAGCAATCAGCCCCAGCATTTT. Protein product: CASSSWGGSNQPQHF. The whole variable domain, filled in from reference TRBV2 and TRBJ1-5, reads EPEVTQTPSHQVTQMGQEVILRCVPISNHLYFYWYRQILGQKVEFLVSFYNNEISEKSEIFDDQFSVERPDGSNFTLKIRSTKLEDSAMYFCASSSWGGSNQPQHFGDGTRLSIL.

This clonotype was picked up a small number of times. The chain employs TRBV7-6 and TRBJ1-1; unclear D gene. The CDR3 is 14 residues long. Germline CDR1 SGHVS, CDR2 FNYEAQ. The germline V and J ends were trimmed by 0 bases and 6 bases, with 11 bases remaining between them. In DNA form, the CDR3 reads TGTGCCAGCAGCTTAGCGGTATCAGGTTCTGAAGCTTTCTTT. This codes for CASSLAVSGSEAFF.

V and J are TRBV29-1 and TRBJ1-1; D is undetermined. Trimming shortened V by 5 bases and J by 1 base, and 11 bases separated the two germline ends. CDR3 length: 13 amino acids. Germline V gives CDR1 SQVTM, CDR2 ANQGSEA. Here the CDR3 DNA reads TGCAGCGTTCGGCGACCGACGAACACTGAAGCTTTCTTT. It encodes CSVRRPTNTEAFF.

The rearrangement joins TRBV20-1 to TRBJ2-7; D gene uncertain. In germline, CDR1 is DFQATT, CDR2 SNEGSKA (reference sequence). This CDR3 has 16 amino acids. Trimming shortened V by 0 bases and J by 0 bases, and 15 bases separated the two germline ends. The chain's CDR3 is CSARDTTLPSSYEQYF. The CDR3 DNA is TGCAGTGCTAGAGATACGACACTTCCGAGCTCCTACGAGCAGTACTTC.

The chain recombines TRBV20-1 with TRBJ2-5; TRBD2 is a possible D gene (5 bases). Trimming removed 5 bases from V and 3 bases from J, with 13 bases in between. CDR3 length: 13 amino acids. The germline CDR1 and CDR2 sequences are DFQATT and SNEGSKA (reference sequence). CDR3 nucleotide sequence: TGCAGTGCTCCACGGACGGGGAAAGAGACCCAGTACTTC. This gives the protein CSAPRTGKETQYF.

The chain uses TRBV12-3 or TRBV12-4 and TRBJ1-4; D gene uncertain. The CDR3 is 13 residues long. Trimming left V 3 bases short and J 8 bases short, with 10 bases between. The CDR3 here is CASSFRPVEKLFF. CDR3 bases: TGTGCCAGCAGTTTCCGTCCGGTAGAAAAACTGTTTTTT.

The J gene is TRBJ2-5, the V gene TRBV29-1; 7 positions agree with TRBD2. Germline trimming cut 7 bases from V and 5 bases from J; bases unmatched to any gene: 7. Germline V gene sequence: CDR1 SQVTM, CDR2 ANQGSEA. This CDR3 is built from 12 residues. The CDR3 loop reads CSGRLASETQYF. The DNA of the CDR3 is TGCAGCGGCCGACTAGCCTCTGAGACCCAGTACTTC.

The rearrangement joins TRBV29-1 to TRBJ2-3; TRBD2 aligns across 8 bases. V lost 8 bases to trimming and J lost 5 bases; unmatched junction nucleotides: 12. CDR3 size: 14 residues. Germline V gene lookup returns CDR1 SQVTM and CDR2 ANQGSEA. CDR3 residues: CSPKGLAGLDTQYF. The CDR3 bases are TGCAGCCCTAAAGGTCTAGCGGGCCTAGATACGCAGTATTTT.

The chain combines TRBV20-1 with TRBJ1-1, with a weak D call TRBD1 (5 bases). Germline CDR1 and CDR2: DFQATT and SNEGSKA (reference sequence). The germline V and J ends were trimmed by 0 bases and 5 bases, with 22 bases remaining between them. The CDR3 is made up of 17 amino acids. The CDR3 region is CSARDLSRRGGETEAFF. As DNA, the CDR3 is TGCAGTGCTAGAGATCTTTCCCGTAGGGGTGGGGAGACTGAAGCTTTCTTT.

The chain employs TRBV20-1 and TRBJ2-4; tentatively, D is TRBD1 (5 bases). Germline V gives CDR1 DFQATT, CDR2 SNEGSKA (reference sequence). Trimming took off 6 bases at V and 1 base at J, with 16 bases between the two ends. This CDR3 is 15 amino acids long. DNA for the CDR3: TGCAGTGCAAGATCCCCTAAGGGGGCCAAAAACATTCAGTACTTC. Translated, it gives CSARSPKGAKNIQYF.

J is TRBJ1-5 and V is TRBV7-9, with D tentatively TRBD1 (5 bases). The V end lost 5 bases, the J end lost 3 bases, and 11 bases lay between the germline ends. Germline CDR1 reads SEHNR; CDR2 reads FQNEAQ (reference sequence). This CDR3 region has 14 residues. CDR3 protein: CASSPDSINQPQHF. DNA for the CDR3: TGTGCCAGCAGCCCAGACAGTATCAATCAGCCCCAGCATTTT.

This clonotype has just a few counts. The chain employs TRBV27 and TRBJ1-2, with TRBD1 matching 10 bases. The CDR3 is 15 residues long. The V gene end was trimmed by 3 bases and the J gene end by 5 bases; junction bases not matched to a gene: 6. Germline CDR1 MNHEY, CDR2 SMNVEV (reference sequence). DNA for the CDR3: TGTGCCAGCAGTTTCCGGGACAGGGGACTTTATGGCTACACCTTC. This translates into CASSFRDRGLYGYTF.

The chain is built from TRBV7-2 and TRBJ2-7, with TRBD2 matching over 7 bases. This CDR3 spans 15 amino acids. Germline CDR1 reads SGHTA; CDR2 reads FQGNSA. The V gene end was trimmed by 0 bases and the J gene end by 1 base; junction bases not matched to a gene: 3. CDR3 bases: TGTGCCAGCAGCTTAGCCCTACTAGCGTCCTACGAGCAGTACTTC. This translates into CASSLALLASYEQYF.

The sample holds one count of this clonotype. The V and J genes are TRBV2 and TRBJ2-5, with 8 bases that match TRBD1. V lost 1 base, J lost 5 bases, and 6 bases stayed unmatched. Germline CDR1 and CDR2: SNHLY and FYNNEI. The CDR3 sequence is 15 residues long. CDR3 loop: CASSEGTGRHETQYF. CDR3 nucleotides: TGTGCCAGCAGTGAAGGGACAGGGAGGCATGAGACCCAGTACTTC. Full variable domain (remainder filled in from reference TRBV2 and TRBJ2-5): EPEVTQTPSHQVTQMGQEVILRCVPISNHLYFYWYRQILGQKVEFLVSFYNNEISEKSEIFDDQFSVERPDGSNFTLKIRSTKLEDSAMYFCASSEGTGRHETQYFGPGTRLLVL.

This clonotype was counted many times. The V and J genes are TRBV19 and TRBJ1-2; 8 bases align to TRBD1. The CDR3 is 17 amino acids. Germline CDR1 reads LNHDA; CDR2 reads SQIVND (reference sequence). With 5 bases clipped from V and 4 bases from J, the junction kept 15 bases outside the gene matches. The DNA for the CDR3 is TGTGCCAGTAGTGTTCGGACAGGGCCTACTTTCGGCTATGGCTACACCTTC. Encoded protein: CASSVRTGPTFGYGYTF.

CDR3 nucleotide sequence: TGCAGTGCTTCGGGACTAGCGGGAGAGATGGATACGCAGTATTTT. It translates to CSASGLAGEMDTQYF. This chain connects TRBV20-1 to TRBJ2-3, with 14 nucleotides matching TRBD2. V dropped 5 bases and J dropped 6; count of bases not matched to a gene: 7. Germline CDR1 reads DFQATT; CDR2 reads SNEGSKA (reference sequence). The CDR3 runs to 15 residues.

The chain recombines TRBV6-5 with TRBJ2-3, with TRBD2 identical over 8 bases. V lost 4 bases to trimming and J lost 4 bases; unmatched junction nucleotides: 4. The CDR3 consists of 14 residues. Looked up from germline, CDR1 is MNHEY and CDR2 is SVGAGI. CDR3 protein: CASSLLAVADTQYF. The CDR3 DNA sequence: TGTGCCAGCAGTTTACTAGCGGTCGCAGATACGCAGTATTTT.

This clonotype was seen only a few times. The chain joins TRBV7-3 to TRBJ2-1, with 8 bases lining up with TRBD2. V lost 2 bases, J lost 10 bases, and 10 bases stayed unmatched. The CDR3 contains 15 residues. Germline loops: CDR1 SGHTA, CDR2 FQGTGA. CDR3 region: CASSLRGGLRGEQFF. The CDR3 DNA reads TGTGCCAGCAGCTTACGCGGGGGGCTTAGGGGAGAGCAGTTCTTC.

This rearrangement joins TRBV20-1 to TRBJ1-3; D possibly corresponds to TRBD1 (5 bases). The CDR3 is 12 amino acids. Deletions cut 8 bases from V and 0 bases from J, with 8 bases between. Looked up from germline, CDR1 is DFQATT and CDR2 is SNEGSKA (reference sequence). The CDR3 DNA is TGCAGTTTGACAGCCTCTGGAAACACCATATATTTT. Translation gives CSLTASGNTIYF.

The rearrangement uses TRBV10-3 and TRBJ2-7; 8 positions agree with TRBD2. This CDR3 has 15 residues. CDR1 is ENHRY, CDR2 SYGVKD, per germline. V trimming: 0 bases; J trimming: 2 bases; junction bases outside the gene matches: 3. This chain's CDR3 is CAISESSGGPYEQYF. The CDR3, as DNA: TGTGCCATCAGTGAGTCGAGCGGGGGCCCCTACGAGCAGTACTTC.

V is TRBV4-3 and J is TRBJ2-7, with 7 bases lining up with TRBD1. With V trimmed by 2 bases and J by 4 bases, 26 bases remained unmatched. CDR3 length equals 21 residues. The germline CDR1 and CDR2 sequences are LGHNA and YSLEER. The CDR3 protein is CASSQTTGVHPPGSPFYEQYF. The CDR3 region has the DNA TGCGCCAGCAGCCAAACAACAGGGGTCCATCCACCCGGTTCTCCCTTTTACGAGCAGTACTTC.

Here the CDR3 reads CATSSSAGGLDEQYF. As DNA, the CDR3 is TGTGCCACCAGCAGCTCTGCCGGAGGACTTGACGAGCAGTACTTC. This rearrangement joins TRBV15 to TRBJ2-7; D is perhaps TRBD2 (5 bases). Trimming stripped 3 bases from V and 5 bases from J, with 17 bases between. Germline CDR1 is LNHNV and CDR2 is YYDKDF (reference sequence). The CDR3 is 15 residues long.

This clonotype was found a few times. The chain links TRBV7-9 to TRBJ2-1, with 12 bases aligning to TRBD2. Germline CDR1 reads SEHNR; CDR2 reads FQNEAQ (reference sequence). V shed 5 bases, J shed 0 bases, and the junction held 11 bases outside the gene matches. This CDR3 spans 19 amino acids. DNA of the CDR3: TGTGCCAGCAGCCGCACTAGCGGGGGGACTTTTAGCTCCTACAATGAGCAGTTCTTC. It is translated as CASSRTSGGTFSSYNEQFF.

This clonotype was observed a few times. The chain uses TRBV20-1 and TRBJ2-2, with D possibly matching TRBD1 (6 bases). The length of the CDR3 is 13 residues. Germline CDR1 and CDR2: DFQATT and SNEGSKA (reference sequence). Trimming left V 0 bases short and J 4 bases short, with 6 bases between. In nucleotides, the CDR3 is TGCAGTGCTAGAGACAGGGGCACCGGGGAGCTGTTTTTT. It translates to CSARDRGTGELFF.

This clonotype was recorded once. This sequence joins TRBV27 and TRBJ2-5; perhaps TRBD1 as D (6 bases). Germline CDR1 MNHEY, CDR2 SMNVEV (reference sequence). The CDR3 is 14 amino acids. V shed 4 bases and J shed 4 bases, with 13 bases lying between them. The CDR3 nucleotides are TGTGCCAGCAGTTCCGACAGGATGGGAGAGACCCAGTACTTC. Residues: CASSSDRMGETQYF.

This clonotype was seen a handful of times. The chain has TRBV29-1 and TRBJ1-1; D gene uncertain. This CDR3 comprises 11 residues. Per germline, CDR1 SQVTM and CDR2 ANQGSEA. Trimming shortened V by 4 bases and J by 8 bases, and 11 bases separated the two germline ends. In DNA, the CDR3 is TGCAGCGTTGTAGGCAAACCCGAAGCTTTCTTT. As protein: CSVVGKPEAFF.

V and J are TRBV5-4 and TRBJ2-7; 9 bases agree with TRBD1. Germline-derived CDR1 and CDR2 are SGHNT and YYREEE (reference sequence). V trimming: 3 bases; J trimming: 3 bases; junction bases outside the gene matches: 7. CDR3 length equals 15 residues. The CDR3 is CASSSDRGAGYEQYF. The CDR3 DNA reads TGTGCCAGCAGCTCGGACAGGGGCGCCGGCTACGAGCAGTACTTC.

The chain has TRBV6-6 and TRBJ2-7; 9 bases align to TRBD1. The length of the CDR3 is 14 residues. V trimming: 6 bases; J trimming: 3 bases; junction bases outside the gene matches: 6. CDR1 and CDR2 from the germline V gene are MNHNY and SVGAGI (reference sequence). Written as DNA, the CDR3 is TGTGCCAGCAGGGTTGGACAGGGGTACTACGAGCAGTACTTC. It is translated as CASRVGQGYYEQYF.

The chain has TRBV20-1 and TRBJ2-7, with 7 bases that match TRBD1. Germline assignment: CDR1 DFQATT and CDR2 SNEGSKA (reference sequence). The CDR3 covers 15 residues. The V gene end was trimmed by 1 base and the J gene end by 1 base; junction bases not matched to a gene: 7. In DNA form, the CDR3 reads TGCAGTGCTAGAGCCCTTTGGGACAGATCCTACGAGCAGTACTTC. It specifies CSARALWDRSYEQYF.

The V gene is TRBV6-5, the J gene TRBJ2-5; 12 nucleotides line up with TRBD2. Per the germline V gene, CDR1 is MNHEY and CDR2 is SVGAGI. The CDR3 length is 17 residues. After removal of 0 bases from V and 0 bases from J, the junction contained 2 bases not matched to a gene. This CDR3 reads CASSYSGTSGYQETQYF. DNA for the CDR3: TGTGCCAGCAGTTACTCGGGGACTAGCGGGTACCAAGAGACCCAGTACTTC.

This clonotype was counted ten times or more. V gene TRBV12-3 or TRBV12-4 combines with J gene TRBJ2-1; 8 bases line up with TRBD2. Losses at the gene ends were 5 bases for V and 0 bases for J; bases not matched to a gene: 9. The CDR3 consists of 17 residues. This CDR3 is CASSPYREGSSYNEQFF. The CDR3 DNA reads as TGTGCCAGCAGTCCCTATCGGGAGGGAAGCTCCTACAATGAGCAGTTCTTC.

This clonotype has just a few counts. The V and J genes are TRBV9 and TRBJ2-1; D is unclear. Germline loops: CDR1 SGDLS, CDR2 YYNGEE. CDR3 length: 12 amino acids. Deletions cut 1 base from V and 7 bases from J, with 6 bases between. The CDR3 coding sequence is TGTGCCAGCAGCGTATACAATAATGAGCAGTTCTTC. Translated: CASSVYNNEQFF.